This TCR beta chain was observed in a study of CD8 T cells in Susac syndrome. A few counts support this clonotype. Its matching antigen is unknown. After extraction with the RNeasy kit, roughly 0.45 to 1 ug of the RNA was reverse transcribed using random hexamers. TCRdb ran MiXCR on the immunoSEQ multiplex PCR reads and lists one entry per CDR3 protein. The sample yields 400,000 or so distinct CDR3 sequences, around 83% seen once. Study results and caveats: In its TCR sequencing and HLA analysis, the study acknowledged that the number of individuals was relatively small.

Sequencing of TCR beta drew on CD8+ and CD4+ T cells from blood. The authors negatively isolated CD8+ and CD4+ T cells and FACS-enriched TEMRA cells. Sequenced: CD8+ T cells from PBMCs. The source of this sequence is a human donor with multiple sclerosis.

CDR3 amino acids: CASSLVAVEQFF. The DNA for the CDR3 is TGTGCCAGCAGTTTAGTAGCGGTTGAGCAGTTCTTC. The chain has TRBV12-3 or TRBV12-4 and TRBJ2-1; the D gene is possibly TRBD2 (6 bases). The CDR3 is 12 residues long. Trimming took 1 base from V and 9 from J, leaving 7 bases between them.